These 25 T cell receptor beta chains were sequenced from one sample in a study of identical twins. TCRdb processed the 5' RACE reads anew with MiXCR; each CDR3 protein has one entry. The sample shows just over 500,000 distinct CDR3 sequences, approximately 22% of them seen only once. This same sample was also part of a study on T cells expressing NK-cell markers.

The sequencing sample was made of CD4+ T cells sorted from blood. These receptors all stem from a young woman in good health.

This clonotype was seen more than once but under ten times. The CDR3 DNA reads TGTGCCAGCAGTTTAGTAGGAGGTTCGGGACGGCCGGGACGAGCGTACTACGAGCAGTACTTC. This translates into CASSLVGGSGRPGRAYYEQYF. The chain uses TRBV12-3 or TRBV12-4 and TRBJ2-7, with D perhaps given as TRBD1 or TRBD2 (5 bases each). The V gene lost 1 base and the J gene lost 3 bases, with 31 bases spanning the gap. This CDR3 has 21 residues.

This rearrangement joins TRBV9 to TRBJ1-1; unclear D gene. This CDR3 contains 16 residues. The germline CDR1 and CDR2 sequences are SGDLS and YYNGEE. V was trimmed by 2 bases and J by 1 base, leaving 15 bases between them. The CDR3 region is CASSVGRLAQNTEAFF. CDR3 bases: TGTGCCAGCAGCGTGGGTCGATTAGCTCAGAACACTGAAGCTTTCTTT.

The chain carries TRBV20-1 and TRBJ2-7; 9 bases are shared with TRBD1. This CDR3 is built from 15 residues. The junction had 8 bases not matched to a gene; V was cut back by 5 bases and J by 0 bases. Germline CDR1 DFQATT, CDR2 SNEGSKA (reference sequence). The DNA of the CDR3 is TGCAGTGCTGGGATCGGGACAGGGATCTCCTACGAGCAGTACTTC. Translating it yields CSAGIGTGISYEQYF.

This clonotype was seen once. The chain joins TRBV6-2 or TRBV6-3 to TRBJ2-1; 8 nucleotides agree with TRBD1. In germline, CDR1 is MNHEY, CDR2 SVGEGT. With V trimmed by 5 bases and J by 7 bases, 10 bases remained unmatched. This CDR3 is built from 15 residues. The CDR3 sequence is CASSGDRGPRNEQFF. DNA for the CDR3: TGTGCCAGCAGTGGCGACAGGGGACCTCGAAATGAGCAGTTCTTC.

The rearrangement joins TRBV10-3 to TRBJ1-2; D possibly corresponds to TRBD1 (5 bases). Between the trimmed V and J ends, which lost 4 bases and 5 bases, there was a span of 8 bases. There are 12 residues in the CDR3. Germline values: CDR1 ENHRY, CDR2 SYGVKD. DNA of the CDR3: TGTGCCATCAGTGGTCAGGGTTATGGCTACACCTTC. This codes for CAISGQGYGYTF.

V is TRBV12-3 or TRBV12-4 and J is TRBJ1-4; D is possibly TRBD1 (5 bases). The CDR3 loop spans 13 amino acids. Trimming took off 5 bases at V and 10 bases at J, with 14 bases between the two ends. CDR3 nucleotides: TGTGCCAGCAGTAACCTCGATCAGGGAAAACTGTTTTTT. Protein product: CASSNLDQGKLFF.

The sample holds a few counts of this clonotype. The V gene is TRBV5-1, the J gene TRBJ2-2; D is unclear. V lost 5 bases and J 5 bases, leaving 7 bases between the germline ends. This CDR3 contains 12 residues. Germline CDR1 is SGHRS and CDR2 is YFSETQ. The CDR3 here is CASRESTGELFF. DNA of the CDR3: TGCGCCAGCAGGGAGAGTACCGGGGAGCTGTTTTTT.

The CDR3, as DNA: TGTGCCATCAGTGAGACTTGGACAGGGGAAGAGACCCAGTACTTC. Amino acids: CAISETWTGEETQYF. The rearrangement joins TRBV10-3 to TRBJ2-5, with TRBD1 matching 9 bases. From germline, CDR1 is ENHRY and CDR2 SYGVKD. Trimming took 2 bases from V and 3 from J; bases not matched to a gene: 4. This CDR3 has 15 amino acids.

This clonotype was recorded many times. This chain joins TRBV7-2 and TRBJ2-3; unclear D gene. CDR1 and CDR2 from the germline V gene are SGHTA and FQGNSA. Trimming cost V 4 bases and J 2 bases, with 13 bases left between them. The length of the CDR3 is 15 residues. In DNA form, the CDR3 reads TGTGCCAGCAGCTCGATGTTGAAGGCCACAGATACGCAGTATTTT. Residues: CASSSMLKATDTQYF.

This clonotype was recorded a few times. The chain recombines TRBV12-3 or TRBV12-4 with TRBJ2-7, with D maybe TRBD2 (8 bases). V lost 2 bases and J 11 bases, leaving 16 bases between the germline ends. CDR3 size: 13 residues. Here the CDR3 reads CASSLIGRGPKYF. The CDR3 nucleotides read TGTGCCAGCAGTTTAATCGGGAGGGGGCCAAAGTACTTC.

This clonotype has just a few counts. The rearrangement links TRBV20-1 to TRBJ2-1; perhaps D is TRBD1 or TRBD2 (5 bases each). Germline CDR1 DFQATT, CDR2 SNEGSKA (reference sequence). The germline V and J ends were trimmed by 3 bases and 9 bases, with 12 bases remaining between them. The CDR3 covers 12 residues. The CDR3 nucleotides read TGCAGTGCTAGTACGGGGCCCGGTGAGCAGTTCTTC. Amino acid sequence: CSASTGPGEQFF.

This clonotype was detected only a few times. The chain links TRBV12-3 or TRBV12-4 to TRBJ2-3; D is possibly TRBD2 (6 bases). The V gene lost 4 bases and the J gene lost 6 bases, with 20 bases spanning the gap. This CDR3 region has 16 residues. CDR3 nucleotide sequence: TGTGCCAGCAGTTCCCTGGGTGCGGGGCTCGAGGATACGCAGTATTTT. Translation: CASSSLGAGLEDTQYF.

This chain uses TRBV9 with TRBJ2-5, with D possibly matching TRBD1 (5 bases). CDR3 size: 15 residues. The V gene lost 0 bases and the J gene lost 5 bases, with 14 bases spanning the gap. Germline CDR1 reads SGDLS; CDR2 reads YYNGEE. In DNA, the CDR3 is TGTGCCAGCAGCGTAGCTCCAGCAGGGAAGGAGACCCAGTACTTC. Translating gives CASSVAPAGKETQYF.

This clonotype was found a few times. V usage is TRBV6-1 and J usage is TRBJ2-1; the match to TRBD2 covers 8 bases. Germline-derived CDR1 and CDR2 are MNHNS and SASEGT. The CDR3 sequence is 13 residues long. J lost 16 bases, V lost 6 bases, and 14 bases had no gene match. The CDR3 loop reads CASSPTSGGTLFF. DNA of the CDR3: TGTGCCAGCAGCCCAACTAGCGGAGGTACCCTTTTCTTC.

The chain recombines TRBV12-3 or TRBV12-4 with TRBJ1-4; 7 nucleotides match TRBD1. The V segment lost 6 bases and the J segment 5 bases; nucleotides outside the gene matches: 12. The length of the CDR3 is 16 residues. The CDR3 DNA follows: TGTGCCAGCAGCTTGAGGGGGCAGCTAAAAAATGAAAAACTGTTTTTT. Protein: CASSLRGQLKNEKLFF.

This rearrangement joins TRBV6-1 to TRBJ2-7; no definite D call. Germline V gene sequence: CDR1 MNHNS, CDR2 SASEGT. V gave up 6 bases and J gave up 3 bases, with 12 bases separating them. This CDR3 has 13 residues. The CDR3 DNA reads as TGTGCCAGCAGGGGTAGCATTGGCTACGAGCAGTACTTC. It yields the protein CASRGSIGYEQYF.

This sequence joins TRBV6-2 or TRBV6-3 and TRBJ1-6; no reliable D call. V dropped 6 bases and J dropped 7 bases, with 16 bases sitting between them. This CDR3 has 15 residues. From germline, CDR1 is MNHEY and CDR2 SVGEGT. The CDR3, as DNA: TGTGCCAGCAGCCCCCCGACCGGAGGGAATTCACCCCTCCACTTT. Translation: CASSPPTGGNSPLHF.

In this sample, this clonotype turned up a few times. This sequence joins TRBV29-1 and TRBJ1-1; D not resolved. V shed 6 bases and J shed 11 bases, with 16 bases lying between them. The germline CDR1 and CDR2 sequences are SQVTM and ANQGSEA. The length of the CDR3 is 11 residues. The CDR3 loop is CSVSSVARAFF. CDR3 coding DNA: TGCAGCGTCTCTTCGGTGGCTCGGGCTTTCTTT.

The genes are TRBV6-2 or TRBV6-3 and TRBJ2-1; D is unresolved. Trimming took off 7 bases at V and 5 bases at J, with 21 bases between the two ends. The length of the CDR3 is 16 residues. Germline values: CDR1 MNHEY, CDR2 SVGEGT. CDR3 amino acids: CASIAGAPAINNEQFF. CDR3 coding DNA: TGTGCCAGCATCGCTGGCGCCCCAGCGATAAACAATGAGCAGTTCTTC.

The chain links TRBV7-8 to TRBJ2-2; no clear D. The CDR3 contains 10 residues. V lost 6 bases and J 6 bases, leaving 2 bases between the germline ends. Germline V gene sequence: CDR1 SGHVS, CDR2 FQNEAQ. CDR3 sequence: CASRAGELFF. The CDR3 DNA sequence: TGTGCCAGCAGGGCCGGGGAGCTGTTTTTT.

This clonotype was observed a few times. This chain joins TRBV20-1 and TRBJ2-1; tentatively, D is TRBD2 (5 bases). The CDR3 consists of 13 residues. V was trimmed by 3 bases and J by 7 bases, leaving 13 bases between them. CDR1 is DFQATT and CDR2 is SNEGSKA in the germline V gene (reference sequence). CDR3 sequence reads: CSASPGIRNEQFF. In DNA form, the CDR3 reads TGCAGTGCTAGTCCGGGGATAAGGAATGAGCAGTTCTTC.

In this sample, this clonotype turned up a few times. The genes are TRBV20-1 and TRBJ2-1; unclear D gene. Germline V gene sequence: CDR1 DFQATT, CDR2 SNEGSKA (reference sequence). This CDR3 is built from 11 residues. The CDR3 nucleotides read TGCAACGCAGAGGCCGGGCATGAGCAGTTCTTC. Residues: CNAEAGHEQFF.

There are many counts of this clonotype. V usage is TRBV12-3 or TRBV12-4 and J usage is TRBJ1-6; the D is unclear. This CDR3 has 14 residues. Trimming pared 4 bases from V and 7 bases from J, leaving 11 bases between. CDR3 loop: CASSSQRANSPLHF. DNA of the CDR3: TGTGCCAGCAGTTCTCAGCGAGCCAATTCACCCCTCCACTTT.

This clonotype was picked up a small number of times. The chain couples TRBV20-1 to TRBJ2-1, with D unclear. Germline lookup yields CDR1 DFQATT and CDR2 SNEGSKA (reference sequence). V lost 0 bases, J lost 9 bases, and 12 bases lay in between. The CDR3 sequence is 13 residues long. CDR3 in amino acids: CSARDHRFGEQFF. The CDR3 DNA follows: TGCAGTGCTAGAGATCATCGTTTTGGTGAGCAGTTCTTC.

This clonotype has at least ten counts. The chain links TRBV29-1 to TRBJ1-1; maybe TRBD1 (5 bases). CDR1 is SQVTM, CDR2 ANQGSEA, per germline. This CDR3 comprises 15 residues. V was shortened by 8 bases and J by 0 bases, with 19 bases between the two germline ends. The chain's CDR3 is CSFSGGWGMNTEAFF. The DNA of the CDR3 is TGCAGCTTCTCCGGGGGGTGGGGCATGAACACTGAAGCTTTCTTT.